The clone carrying this T cell receptor (beta chain) was seen ten or more times. The record originates from a study of human T cells and chemical hapten exposure. Documented time point: patch test 2, 6 weeks after DPC sensitization. Stated treatment: therapeutic diphenylcyclopropenone sensitization with weekly scalp DPC. V was cut by 6 bases and J by 7 bases, with 11 bases left in between. CDR1 is MNHEY, CDR2 SVGEGT, per germline. The CDR3 consists of 12 residues. TCRdb passed the RACE reads through MiXCR, listing each CDR3 protein once. The repertoire holds about 50,000 distinct CDR3 sequences, with about 9.9% as singletons.

The origin of this receptor is a woman between 50 and 59 years old with alopecia areata. Some clones in this sample may be carry-over from other donors' samples. The input for sequencing was whole blood, taken in connection with sensitization to the hapten diphenylcyclopropenone (DPC). The chain is built from TRBV6-2 or TRBV6-3 and TRBJ2-3; possibly TRBD1 or TRBD2 for D (5 bases each). In nucleotides, the CDR3 is TGTGCCAGCAGCTGGGGACCAAATACGCAGTATTTT. Its translation is CASSWGPNTQYF.